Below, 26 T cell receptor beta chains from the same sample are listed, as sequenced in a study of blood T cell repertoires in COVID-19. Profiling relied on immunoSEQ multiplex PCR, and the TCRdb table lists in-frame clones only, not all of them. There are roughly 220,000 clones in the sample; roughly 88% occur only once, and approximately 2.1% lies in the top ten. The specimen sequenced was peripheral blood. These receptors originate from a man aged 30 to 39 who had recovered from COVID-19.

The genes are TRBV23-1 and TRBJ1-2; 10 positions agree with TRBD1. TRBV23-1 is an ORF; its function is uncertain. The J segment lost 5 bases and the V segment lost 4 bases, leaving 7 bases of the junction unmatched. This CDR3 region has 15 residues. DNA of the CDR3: TGCGCCAGCAGTCCTGGGACAGGGGTGGGGTATGGCTACACCTTC. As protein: CASSPGTGVGYGYTF.

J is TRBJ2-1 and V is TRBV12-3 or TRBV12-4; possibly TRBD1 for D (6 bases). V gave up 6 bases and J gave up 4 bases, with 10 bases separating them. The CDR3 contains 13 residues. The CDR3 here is CASSRGQYNEQFF. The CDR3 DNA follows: TGTGCCAGCAGCCGAGGACAGTACAATGAGCAGTTCTTC.

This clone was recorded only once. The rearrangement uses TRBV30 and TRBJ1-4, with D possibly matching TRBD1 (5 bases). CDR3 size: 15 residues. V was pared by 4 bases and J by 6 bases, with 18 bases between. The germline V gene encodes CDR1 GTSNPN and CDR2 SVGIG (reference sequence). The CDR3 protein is CAWNQEQEGYEKLFF. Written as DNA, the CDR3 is TGTGCCTGGAACCAAGAACAGGAAGGGTATGAAAAACTGTTTTTT.

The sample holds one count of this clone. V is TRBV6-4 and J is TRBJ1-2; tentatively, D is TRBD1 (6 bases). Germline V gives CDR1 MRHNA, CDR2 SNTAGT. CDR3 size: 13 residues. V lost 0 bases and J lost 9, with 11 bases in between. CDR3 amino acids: CASSDSNRDSYTF. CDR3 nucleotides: TGTGCCAGCAGTGACTCGAACAGGGATAGCTACACCTTC.

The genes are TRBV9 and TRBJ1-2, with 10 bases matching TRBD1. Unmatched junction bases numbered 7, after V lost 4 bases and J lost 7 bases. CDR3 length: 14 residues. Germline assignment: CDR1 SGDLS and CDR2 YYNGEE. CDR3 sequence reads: CASSSGTGAGGYTF. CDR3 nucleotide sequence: TGTGCCAGCAGCTCTGGGACAGGGGCCGGTGGCTACACCTTC.

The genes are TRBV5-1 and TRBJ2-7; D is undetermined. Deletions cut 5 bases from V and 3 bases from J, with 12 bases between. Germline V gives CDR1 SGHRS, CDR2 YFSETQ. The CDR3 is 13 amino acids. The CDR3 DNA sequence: TGCGCCAGCAGGCCAAGACCAGGCTACGAGCAGTACTTC. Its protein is CASRPRPGYEQYF.

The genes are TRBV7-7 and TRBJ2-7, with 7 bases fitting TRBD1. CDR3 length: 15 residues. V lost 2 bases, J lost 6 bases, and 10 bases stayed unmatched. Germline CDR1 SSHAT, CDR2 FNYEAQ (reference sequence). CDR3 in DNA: TGTGCCAGCAGCTTAAACCGGGACAGTCTTCGCGAGCAGTACTTC. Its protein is CASSLNRDSLREQYF.

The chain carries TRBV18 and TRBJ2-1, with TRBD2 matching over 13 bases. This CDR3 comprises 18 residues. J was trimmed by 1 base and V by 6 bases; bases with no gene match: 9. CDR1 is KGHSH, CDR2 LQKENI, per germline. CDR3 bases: TGTGCCAGCTCTCCGACTAGCGGGGGGCCCAATTCCTACAATGAGCAGTTCTTC. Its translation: CASSPTSGGPNSYNEQFF.

For the CDR3, the DNA is TGCGCCAGCAGCTACTTAAATTCACCCCTCCACTTT. Protein sequence: CASSYLNSPLHF. The chain is built from TRBV5-1 and TRBJ1-6, with D uncertain. From germline, CDR1 is SGHRS and CDR2 YFSETQ. V dropped 3 bases and J dropped 7 bases, with 5 bases sitting between them. The CDR3 loop spans 12 amino acids.

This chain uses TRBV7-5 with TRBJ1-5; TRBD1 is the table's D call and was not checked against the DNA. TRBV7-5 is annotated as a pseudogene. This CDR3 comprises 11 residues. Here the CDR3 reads CARLQNQPQHF. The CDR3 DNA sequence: TGTGCCAGGTTACAGAATCAGCCCCAGCATTTT.

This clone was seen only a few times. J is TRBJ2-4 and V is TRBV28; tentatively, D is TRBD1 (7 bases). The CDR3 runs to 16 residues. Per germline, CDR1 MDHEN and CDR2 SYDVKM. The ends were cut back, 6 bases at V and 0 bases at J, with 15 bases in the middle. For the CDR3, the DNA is TGTGCCAGCAGAGCCGCGGGACAGCTAGCCAAAAACATTCAGTACTTC. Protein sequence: CASRAAGQLAKNIQYF.

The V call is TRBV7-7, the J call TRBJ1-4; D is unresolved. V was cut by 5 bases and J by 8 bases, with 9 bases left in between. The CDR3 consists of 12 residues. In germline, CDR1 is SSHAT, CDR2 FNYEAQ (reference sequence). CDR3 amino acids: CASSQVREKLFF. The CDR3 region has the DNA TGTGCCAGCAGCCAGGTCAGGGAAAAACTGTTTTTT.

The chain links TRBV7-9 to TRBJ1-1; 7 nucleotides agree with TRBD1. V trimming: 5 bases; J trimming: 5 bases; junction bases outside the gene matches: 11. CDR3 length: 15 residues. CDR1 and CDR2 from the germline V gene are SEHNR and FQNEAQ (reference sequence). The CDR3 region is CASSHTKTGRTEAFF. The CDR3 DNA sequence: TGTGCCAGCAGCCATACAAAGACAGGGAGGACTGAAGCTTTCTTT. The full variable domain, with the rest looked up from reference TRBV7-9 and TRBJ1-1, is DTGVSQNPRHKITKRGQNVTFRCDPISEHNRLYWYRQTLGQGPEFLTYFQNEAQLEKSRLLSDRFSAERPKGSFSTLEIQRTEQGDSAMYLCASSHTKTGRTEAFFGQGTRLTVV.

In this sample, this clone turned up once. The CDR3 nucleotides are TGTGCCTGGAACCTAGGTTCAGGGGTAAATCAGCCCCAGCATTTT. Translated: CAWNLGSGVNQPQHF. The genes are TRBV30 and TRBJ1-5; a weak D match, TRBD1 (6 bases). The V end lost 4 bases, the J end lost 4 bases, and 17 bases lay between the germline ends. Germline CDR1 and CDR2: GTSNPN and SVGIG (reference sequence). The CDR3 totals 15 residues. Based on the CDR3 plus reference TRBV30 and TRBJ1-5, the full variable domain is SQTIHQWPATLVQPVGSPLSLECTVEGTSNPNLYWYRQAAGRGLQLLFYSVGIGQISSEVPQNLSASRPQDRQFILSSKKLLLSDSGFYLCAWNLGSGVNQPQHFGDGTRLSIL.

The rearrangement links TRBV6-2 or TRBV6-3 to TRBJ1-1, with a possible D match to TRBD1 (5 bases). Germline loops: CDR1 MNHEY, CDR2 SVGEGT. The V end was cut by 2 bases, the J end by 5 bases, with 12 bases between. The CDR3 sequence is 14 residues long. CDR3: CASSYVSGYTEAFF. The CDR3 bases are TGTGCCAGCAGTTACGTTTCAGGGTATACTGAAGCTTTCTTT.

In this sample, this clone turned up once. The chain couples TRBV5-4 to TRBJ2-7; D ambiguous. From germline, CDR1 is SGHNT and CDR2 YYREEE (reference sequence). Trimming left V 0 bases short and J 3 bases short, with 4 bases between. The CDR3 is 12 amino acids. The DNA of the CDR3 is TGTGCCAGCAGCTTGGGGCTCTACGAGCAGTACTTC. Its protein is CASSLGLYEQYF.

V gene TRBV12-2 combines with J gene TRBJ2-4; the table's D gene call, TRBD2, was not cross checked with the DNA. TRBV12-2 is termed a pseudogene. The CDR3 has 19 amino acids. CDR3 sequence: CASRPEGGGSGVAKNIQYF. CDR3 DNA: TGTGCAAGTCGCCCCGAAGGGGGGGGAAGTGGGGTAGCCAAAAACATTCAGTACTTC.

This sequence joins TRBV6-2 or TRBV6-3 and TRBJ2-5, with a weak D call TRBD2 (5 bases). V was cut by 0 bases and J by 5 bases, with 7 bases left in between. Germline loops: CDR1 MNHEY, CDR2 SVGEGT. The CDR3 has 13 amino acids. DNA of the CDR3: TGTGCCAGCAGTTACTCGTTAGCGGAGACCCAGTACTTC. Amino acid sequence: CASSYSLAETQYF.

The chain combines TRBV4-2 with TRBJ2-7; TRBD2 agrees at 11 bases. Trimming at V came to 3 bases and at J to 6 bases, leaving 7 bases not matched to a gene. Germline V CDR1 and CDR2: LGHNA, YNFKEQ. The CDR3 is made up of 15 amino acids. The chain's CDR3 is CASSHPGLAVIEQYF. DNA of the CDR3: TGTGCCAGCAGCCACCCGGGACTAGCGGTAATCGAGCAGTACTTC.

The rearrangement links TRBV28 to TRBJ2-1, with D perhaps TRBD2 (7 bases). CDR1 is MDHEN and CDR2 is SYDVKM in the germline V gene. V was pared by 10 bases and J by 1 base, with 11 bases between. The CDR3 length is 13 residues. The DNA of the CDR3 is TGTGCCAACCGGGGGGCATCCTACAATGAGCAGTTCTTC. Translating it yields CANRGASYNEQFF. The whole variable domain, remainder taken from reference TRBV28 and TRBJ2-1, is DVKVTQSSRYLVKRTGEKVFLECVQDMDHENMFWYRQDPGLGLRLIYFSYDVKMKEKGDIPEGYSVSREKKERFSLILESASTNQTSMYLCANRGASYNEQFFGPGTRLTVL.

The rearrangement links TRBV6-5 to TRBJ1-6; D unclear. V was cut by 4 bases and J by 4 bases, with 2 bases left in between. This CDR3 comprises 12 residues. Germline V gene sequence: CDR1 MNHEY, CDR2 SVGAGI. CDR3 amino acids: CASSSYNSPLHF. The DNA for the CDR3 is TGTGCCAGCAGTTCTTATAATTCACCCCTCCACTTT.

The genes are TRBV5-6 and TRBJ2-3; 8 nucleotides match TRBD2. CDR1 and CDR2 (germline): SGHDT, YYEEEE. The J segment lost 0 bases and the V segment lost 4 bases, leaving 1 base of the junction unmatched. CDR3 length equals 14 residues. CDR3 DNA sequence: TGTGCCAGCAGCATAGCGGGGAGCACAGATACGCAGTATTTT. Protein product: CASSIAGSTDTQYF.

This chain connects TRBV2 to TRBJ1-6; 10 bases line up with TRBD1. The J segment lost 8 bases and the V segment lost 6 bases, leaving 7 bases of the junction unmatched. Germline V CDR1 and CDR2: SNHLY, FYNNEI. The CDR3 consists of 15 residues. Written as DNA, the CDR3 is TGTGCCAGCAGGGACAGGGGGTACAGGGATTCACCCCTCCACTTT. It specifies CASRDRGYRDSPLHF.

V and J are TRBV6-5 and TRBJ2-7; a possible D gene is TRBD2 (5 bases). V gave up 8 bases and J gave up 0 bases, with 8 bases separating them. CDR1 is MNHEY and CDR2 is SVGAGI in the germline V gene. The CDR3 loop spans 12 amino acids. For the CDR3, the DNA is TGTGCCAGCGAGGGCGCCTCCTACGAGCAGTACTTC. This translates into CASEGASYEQYF.

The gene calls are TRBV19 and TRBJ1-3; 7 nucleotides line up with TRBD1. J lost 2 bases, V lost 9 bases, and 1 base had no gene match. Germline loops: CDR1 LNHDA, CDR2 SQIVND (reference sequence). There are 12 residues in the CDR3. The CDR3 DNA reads TGTGCCAGCGGGACAGCTGGAAACACCATATATTTT. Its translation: CASGTAGNTIYF.

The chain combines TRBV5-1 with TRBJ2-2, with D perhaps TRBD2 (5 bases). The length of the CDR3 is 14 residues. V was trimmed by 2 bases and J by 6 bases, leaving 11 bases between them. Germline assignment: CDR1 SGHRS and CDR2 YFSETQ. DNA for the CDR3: TGCGCCAGCAGCTTCTCGGGAAGGGCCGGGGAGCTGTTTTTT. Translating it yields CASSFSGRAGELFF.